This T cell receptor (beta chain) emerged from a study of shared clonotypes between healthy human individuals (dated by TCRdb to about 2020). About the study as a whole: A few men and two women, aged 18 to 49 years, made up the cohort. Different laboratories and diverse techniques were used to prepare libraries and sequence TCR repertoires, to increase sequencing depth and limit assay-specific biases. For each donor, CD4 naive and CD4 memory were each given three plates, CD8 naive was given two plates, and CD8 memory was given one plate. Blood TCR repertoires of a handful of healthy adults were deeply sequenced to estimate repertoire size and the extent of clonotype sharing between individuals. Each donor's leukapheresis produced roughly between roughly 0.94 and 9.5 billion PBMCs.

Measured from the cysteine to the phenylalanine, the CDR3 is 16 residues long. Only CDR3 DNA remains: 48 bases, in frame from the first base. The donors were healthy, HIV-negative adults with no recently reported acute infections or vaccinations. Only Caucasian adults living in Nashville, Tennessee, USA were represented among the donors. CD4+ T cells were enriched by magnetic negative selection; naive cells were then positively selected on CD45RA, and the negative fraction formed the memory subset. After blood collection by leukapheresis, PBMCs were isolated using Ficoll-Histopaque density gradient centrifugation and then cryopreserved in the vapor phase of liquid nitrogen. Analytical flow cytometry was used to check the purity and quantity of every magnetically sorted T cell population. From each sorted fraction, genomic DNA was isolated and quantified by UV absorbance on a Nanodrop 2000c. Results and caveats for the whole study, not just this receptor: Compared with non-shared clonotypes, the clonotypes found in all four sorted-subset donors had higher generation probabilities. Larger estimated clonotype richness was generally found for naive subsets than for memory subsets. Sampling was restricted to blood, and TCR repertoires in tissue are likely to differ from TCR repertoires in blood. Because the study included only a small number of donors, the genetic and exposure-history diversity represented was limited. Sharing across four donors was observed for roughly 5% of naive CD4, over 3% of naive CD8, roughly 2.4% of memory CD4, and about 0.39% of memory CD8 clonotypes. Pairwise subsampling led to the expectation that sequencing depth would affect the degree of clonotype sharing among donors. Even with the large sequencing depth, rarefaction of the sorted-subset datasets indicated that sequencing was incomplete.

A note on this clone: The antigen it recognizes is unknown. One base away there is no much larger clone; base qualities are not given.

Using the deep immunoSEQ assay, multiplex PCR amplified TCR CDR3 regions from genomic DNA. Extracted genomic DNA from each cell subset was spread evenly across all wells of several immunoSEQ 96-well plates, with each plate serving as a replicate. For sorted subsets, 200 to 250 ng of genomic DNA, equivalent to some 33,000 T cell genomes, went into each replicate PCR. Purified libraries were quantified with a Qubit 3.0 fluorometer, sized on a Bioanalyzer 2100, and re-quantified with the KAPA Library Quantification kit. Every immunoSEQ 96-well plate was sequenced on a dedicated single-read 150-cycle Illumina NextSeq 550 flow cell. The source study handled its data this way. Because the immunoSEQ output held only junctional sequences and lacked quality scores, the filtering could not match the filtering applied to full-length reads. Sequences were annotated with PyIR, a Python wrapper for IgBLAST v1.9, and V/J genes and CDR3 were assigned using IMGT germline references. Any read was removed if the V/J assignment was weak (E-value above 1e-6), the CDR3 was missing, or the read contained stop codons, out-of-frame junctions, or ambiguous translated residues. A V3J clonotype was defined by an identical inferred V gene, J gene, and CDR3 amino acid sequence. The percentage overlap between two repertoires was calculated by dividing the number of shared unique clonotypes by the size of the smaller repertoire. Repertoire richness was assessed with RTK rarefaction, the Chao1 estimator, and Recon v2.1 estimates of unobserved clonotypes. For all TCRbeta clonotypes obtained by the gDNA method from a handful of donors, generation probabilities were computed with OLGA. As stored in TCRdb, this immuneACCESS dataset retains in-frame rearrangements with V and J assigned. A fraction of the clones does not appear; measured against another copy, unresolved V genes explain less than half of the discrepancy, and the remainder lacks a known reason. V and J calls and clone size come straight from that table; D and trimming were deduced from the DNA. The sample data list 2 million to 2.5 million clones, and more than 85% of these were observed just once. Of the sample, 0.39% falls within the top ten clones.

This TCR came from a man between 18 and 35 years old in good health. Some clones in this sample may be carry-over from other donors' samples. The chain links TRBV21-1 with TRBJ2-7. TRBV21-1 is a pseudogene locus. The specimen was naive CD4+ T cells from PBMCs. What the cell subset or site label conveys for this sample: CD45RA+ positively selected. The sequence in DNA is TGTGCCAGCAGCCTAGGAGTGTCGGGCCTAACCTACGAGCAGTACTTC. Its product reads: CASSLGVSGLTYEQYF.